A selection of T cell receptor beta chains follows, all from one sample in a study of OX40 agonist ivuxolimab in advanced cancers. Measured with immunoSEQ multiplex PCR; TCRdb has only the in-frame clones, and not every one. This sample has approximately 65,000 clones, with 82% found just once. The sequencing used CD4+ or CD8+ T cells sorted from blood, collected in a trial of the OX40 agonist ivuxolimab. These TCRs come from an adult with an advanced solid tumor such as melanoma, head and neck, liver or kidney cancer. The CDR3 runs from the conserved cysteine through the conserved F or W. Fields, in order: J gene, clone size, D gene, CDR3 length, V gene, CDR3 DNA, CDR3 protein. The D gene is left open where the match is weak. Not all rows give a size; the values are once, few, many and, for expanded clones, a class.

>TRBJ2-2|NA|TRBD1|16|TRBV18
TGTGCCAGCTCACCACCGTGGACAGGGGGGACCGGGGAGCTGTTTTTT
CASSPPWTGGTGELFF
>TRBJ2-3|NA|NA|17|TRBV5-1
TGCGCCAGCAGCTTGGGGCCCCAGGGTACTAGCACAGATACGCAGTATTTT
CASSLGPQGTSTDTQYF
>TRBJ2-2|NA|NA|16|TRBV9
TGTGCCAGCAGCGCAGGCGCTTCCCAGAACACCGGGGAGCTGTTTTTT
CASSAGASQNTGELFF
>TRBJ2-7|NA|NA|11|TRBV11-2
TGTGCCAGCAGCCAGGCCTACGAGCAGTACTTC
CASSQAYEQYF
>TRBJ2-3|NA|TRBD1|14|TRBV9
TGTGCCAGCAGCCCCCGACAGGGAACAGATACGCAGTATTTT
CASSPRQGTDTQYF
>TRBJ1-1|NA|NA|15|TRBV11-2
TGTGCCAGCAGCTCCTTTGTAGCGCTGAACACTGAAGCTTTCTTT
CASSSFVALNTEAFF
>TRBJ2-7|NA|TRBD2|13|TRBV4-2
TGTGCCAGCAGCCAAGGGGGACTAGGAATGGTCTACTTC
CASSQGGLGMVYF
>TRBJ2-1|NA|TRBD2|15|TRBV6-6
TGTGCCAGCAGTTTCCGACTAGCGGGAGCCAATGAGCAGTTCTTC
CASSFRLAGANEQFF
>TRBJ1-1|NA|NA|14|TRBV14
TGTGCCAGCAGCCAAGGTCGATGGGGCACTGAAGCTTTCTTT
CASSQGRWGTEAFF
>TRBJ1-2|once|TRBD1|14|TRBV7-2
TGTGCCAGCAGCTTAGTTCGAGGGGGCGATGGCTACACCTTC
CASSLVRGGDGYTF
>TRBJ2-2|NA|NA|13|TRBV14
TGTGCCAGCAGCCTACAGAACACCGGGGAGCTGTTTTTT
CASSLQNTGELFF
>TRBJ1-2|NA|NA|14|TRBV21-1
TGTGCCAGCACCACTACGGGGGTGAACTATGGCTACACCTTC
CASTTTGVNYGYTF
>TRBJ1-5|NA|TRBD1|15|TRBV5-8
TGTGCCAGCAGCCACATGACAGGGGCAAATCAGCCCCAGCATTTT
CASSHMTGANQPQHF
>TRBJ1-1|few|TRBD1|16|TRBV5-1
TGCGCCAGCAGCTCTGGACAGGGAACTTATAGTACTGAAGCTTTCTTT
CASSSGQGTYSTEAFF
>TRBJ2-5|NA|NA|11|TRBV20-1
TGCAGTGCTAGACCGGTTGAGACCCAGTACTTC
CSARPVETQYF
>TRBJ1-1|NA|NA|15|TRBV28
TGTGCCAGCAGTTTACTGGGGGCGCCCAACACTGAAGCTTTCTTT
CASSLLGAPNTEAFF
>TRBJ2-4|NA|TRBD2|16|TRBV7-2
TGTGCCAGCAGCTTAGCGAGCGGGGGGATTCAAAACATTCAGTACTTC
CASSLASGGIQNIQYF
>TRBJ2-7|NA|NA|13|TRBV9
TGTGCCAGCAGCGTAGGCGGTATTTACGAGCAGTACTTC
CASSVGGIYEQYF
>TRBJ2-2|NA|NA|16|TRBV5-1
TGCGCCAGCAGCTTGGGAGACGGGACCTACACCGGGGAGCTGTTTTTT
CASSLGDGTYTGELFF
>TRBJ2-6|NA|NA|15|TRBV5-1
TGCGCCAGCAGCTTGAGGTATGGAGGGGCCAACGTCCTGACTTTC
CASSLRYGGANVLTF
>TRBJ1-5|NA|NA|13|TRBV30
TGTGCCTGGCGGGGGGGGATAAGTCAGCCCCAGCATTTT
CAWRGGISQPQHF
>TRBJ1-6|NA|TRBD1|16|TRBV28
TGTGCCAGCAGGACTGGACCGGGACAGGGGACTTCACCCCTCCACTTT
CASRTGPGQGTSPLHF
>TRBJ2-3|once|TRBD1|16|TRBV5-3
TGTGCCAGAAGCGCTAGTCAGGGGGCAGAGACAGATACGCAGTATTTT
CARSASQGAETDTQYF
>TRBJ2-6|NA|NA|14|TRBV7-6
TGTGCCAGCAGCTTCAGCGCTGGGGCCAACGTCCTGACTTTC
CASSFSAGANVLTF
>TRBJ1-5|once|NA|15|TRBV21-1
TGTGCCAGCAGCAAAGGGGGACAGGGCCGGCAGCCCCAGCATTTT
CASSKGGQGRQPQHF
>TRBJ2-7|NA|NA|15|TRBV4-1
TGCGCCAGCAGCCTATCTCAGGGAGAGGGCTACGAGCAGTACTTC
CASSLSQGEGYEQYF
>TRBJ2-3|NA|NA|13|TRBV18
TGTGCCAGCTCAACAGGGTTACCAGATACGCAGTATTTT
CASSTGLPDTQYF
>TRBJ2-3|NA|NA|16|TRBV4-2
TGTGCCAGCAGCCAAGATCTAGCAGCTAGCACAGATACGCAGTATTTT
CASSQDLAASTDTQYF
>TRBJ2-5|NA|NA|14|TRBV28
TGTGCCAGCAGTTTCCCGGACGTGGGAGAGACCCAGTACTTC
CASSFPDVGETQYF
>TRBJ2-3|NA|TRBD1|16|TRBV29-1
TGCCGCGTTGGGGGAGGGGGGGGGACAGGGGGAGATACGCAGTATTTT
CRVGGGGGTGGDTQYF
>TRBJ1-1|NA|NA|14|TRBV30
TGTGCCTGGAGCCCAAGGGCATCTCAGGTTGAAGCTTTCTTT
CAWSPRASQVEAFF
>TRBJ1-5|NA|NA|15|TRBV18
TGTGCCAGCTCACCGTACGGGAATAGCAATCAGCCCCAGCATTTT
CASSPYGNSNQPQHF
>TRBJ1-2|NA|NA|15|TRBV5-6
TGTGCCAGCAGCTTGGGGGCAGCACTTGACTATGGCTACACCTTC
CASSLGAALDYGYTF
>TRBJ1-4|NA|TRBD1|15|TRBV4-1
TGCGCCAGCAGCCAAGGTATCGACAGGGGTGAAAAACTGTTTTTT
CASSQGIDRGEKLFF
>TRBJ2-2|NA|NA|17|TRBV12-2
TGTGCAAGTCGCTTACAGCGGGAGGGCCGCAACACCGGGGAGCTGTTTTTT
CASRLQREGRNTGELFF
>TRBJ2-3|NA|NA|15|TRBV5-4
TGTGCCAGCAGCCCGGGAGGCCAGGGGGCGAATACGCAGTATTTT
CASSPGGQGANTQYF
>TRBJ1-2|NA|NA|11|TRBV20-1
TGCAGTGCTCCGTCGGTTCGTGGCTACACCTTC
CSAPSVRGYTF
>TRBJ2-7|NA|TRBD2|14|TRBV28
TGTGCCAGCAGAGAACTAGCGCCCGCCTACGAGCAGTACTTC
CASRELAPAYEQYF
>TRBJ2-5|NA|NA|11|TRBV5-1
TGCGCCAGCAGGGCCCAAGAGACCCAGTACTTC
CASRAQETQYF
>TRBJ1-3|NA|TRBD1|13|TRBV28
TGTGCCAGCACCGCGGGACAGGGAAACACCATATATTTT
CASTAGQGNTIYF
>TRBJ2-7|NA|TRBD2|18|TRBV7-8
TGTGCCAGCACCCTGACGACACCGGGACTAGCGGGAGAAAACGAGCAGTACTTC
CASTLTTPGLAGENEQYF
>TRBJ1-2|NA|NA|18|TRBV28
TGTGCCAGCAGAGGAGGAGGGGGGGGCGTGCTCCTTTACTATGGCTACACCTTC
CASRGGGGGVLLYYGYTF
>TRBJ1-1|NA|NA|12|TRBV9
TGTGCCAGCAGCGCCTCCGTCGCTGAAGCTTTCTTT
CASSASVAEAFF
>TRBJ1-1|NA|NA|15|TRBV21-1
TGTGCCAGCAGCAATGGCCCCCTAGAGGACACTGAAGCTTTCTTT
CASSNGPLEDTEAFF
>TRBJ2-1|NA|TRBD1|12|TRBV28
TGTGCCAGCTATACAGGGGGCTATGAGCAGTTCTTC
CASYTGGYEQFF
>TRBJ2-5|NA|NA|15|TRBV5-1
TGCGCCAGCAGCATCGTGGGCGGGGCACAAGAGACCCAGTACTTC
CASSIVGGAQETQYF
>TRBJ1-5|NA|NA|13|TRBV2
TGTGCCAGCAGGGTAGTAGGGATTCAGCCCCAGCATTTT
CASRVVGIQPQHF
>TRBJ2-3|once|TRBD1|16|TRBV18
TGTGCCAGCTCAACCCGGACAGGGGGCGACACAGATACGCAGTATTTT
CASSTRTGGDTDTQYF
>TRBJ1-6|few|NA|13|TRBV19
TGTGCCACCTCTGGGGAATATAATTCACCCCTCCACTTT
CATSGEYNSPLHF
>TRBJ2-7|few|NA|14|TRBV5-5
TGTGCCAGCAGCTTACGCCTCGCATCGGACGAGCAGTACTTC
CASSLRLASDEQYF
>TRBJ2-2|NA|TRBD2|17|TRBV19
TGTGCCAGTAGTCTACTAGCGGGGGTTCGCGGCACCGGGGAGCTGTTTTTT
CASSLLAGVRGTGELFF
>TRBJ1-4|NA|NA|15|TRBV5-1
TGCGCCAGCAGCCCCGGGGCTTATAGGGTTGAAAAACTGTTTTTT
CASSPGAYRVEKLFF
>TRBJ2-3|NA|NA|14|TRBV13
TGTGCCAGCAGCCCTACCACCCTCACAGATACGCAGTATTTT
CASSPTTLTDTQYF
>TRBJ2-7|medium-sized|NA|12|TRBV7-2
TGTGCCAGCAGCCACCCGACAGGAAAGCAGTACTTC
CASSHPTGKQYF
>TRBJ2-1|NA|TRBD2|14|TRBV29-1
TGCAGCGTTAGCCTAGCGGGAGAGGGGAATGAGCAGTTCTTC
CSVSLAGEGNEQFF